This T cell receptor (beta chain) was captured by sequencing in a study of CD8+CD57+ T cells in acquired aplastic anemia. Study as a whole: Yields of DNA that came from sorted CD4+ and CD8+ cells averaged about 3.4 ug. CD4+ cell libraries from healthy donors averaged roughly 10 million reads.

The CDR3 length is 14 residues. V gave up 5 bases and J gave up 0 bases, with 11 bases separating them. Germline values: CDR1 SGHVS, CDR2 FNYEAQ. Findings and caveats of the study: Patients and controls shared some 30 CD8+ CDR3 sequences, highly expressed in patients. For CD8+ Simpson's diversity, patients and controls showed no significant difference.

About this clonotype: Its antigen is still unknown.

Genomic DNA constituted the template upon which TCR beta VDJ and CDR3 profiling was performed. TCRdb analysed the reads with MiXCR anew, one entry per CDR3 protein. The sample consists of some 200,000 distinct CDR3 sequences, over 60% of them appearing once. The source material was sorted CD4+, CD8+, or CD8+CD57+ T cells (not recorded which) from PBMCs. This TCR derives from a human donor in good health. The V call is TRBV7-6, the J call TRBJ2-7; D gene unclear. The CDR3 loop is CASSLGQSSYEQYF. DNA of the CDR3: TGTGCCAGCAGCCTTGGTCAAAGCTCCTACGAGCAGTACTTC.